Listed below are T cell receptor beta chains from one sample, sequenced in a study of shared clonotypes between healthy human individuals. Assay: immunoSEQ multiplex PCR; the TCRdb copy retains only in-frame clones and omits some. The sample has over 95,000 clones; about two thirds are singletons. Sequencing was performed on memory CD8+ T cells sorted from blood. These TCRs come from a woman aged 25 to 39 in good health. The CDR3 runs from the conserved cysteine through the conserved F or W. A D gene is named only where the DNA matches it firmly. Some rows mark clone size as missing; the rest say once, few, many or name a class of expanded clone.

d_call,clone_size,v_call,j_call,cdr3_nt,cdr3_aa
.,many,TRBV28,TRBJ2-7,TGTGCCAGCACCAGACCCTTGACGGCAGAGGTCCACGAGCAGTACTTC,CASTRPLTAEVHEQYF
TRBD1,.,TRBV7-9,TRBJ1-2,TGTGCCAGCAGCCCGCCGGGACAGGGAGGCTATGGCTACACCTTC,CASSPPGQGGYGYTF
.,.,TRBV14,TRBJ2-7,TGTGCCAGCAGTCTCATTGGGATCGAGCAGTACTTC,CASSLIGIEQYF
.,.,TRBV28,TRBJ2-5,TGTGCCAGCAGGGAGGGGGACGGAGAGACCCAGTACTTC,CASREGDGETQYF
.,.,TRBV29-1,TRBJ1-5,TGCAGCGTCGTTAGTAGCGGAACCCAGCATTTT,CSVVSSGTQHF
.,.,TRBV28,TRBJ2-2,TGTGCCAGCAGACGGGACACTAACACCGGGGAGCTGTTTTTT,CASRRDTNTGELFF
.,.,TRBV11-2,TRBJ2-1,TGTGCCAGCATTCATGGGGGGAATGAGCAGTTCTTC,CASIHGGNEQFF
TRBD2,.,TRBV19,TRBJ2-1,TGTGCCAGTAGTTGGCGGACTAGCGGCGATGAGCAGTTCTTC,CASSWRTSGDEQFF
.,.,TRBV2,TRBJ2-7,TGTGCCAGCAGTGATCCGACAGAAACTAAGGGTTGCTACGAGCAGTACTTC,CASSDPTETKGCYEQYF
.,.,TRBV5-4,TRBJ2-1,TGTGCCAGCAGCTTGGTTCAGGACGGTTTCAATGAGCAGTTCTTC,CASSLVQDGFNEQFF
.,.,TRBV14,TRBJ2-7,TGTGCCAGCAGCCAAGGATTTTGGGGGCGCCGGTACGAGCAGTACTTC,CASSQGFWGRRYEQYF
TRBD1,.,TRBV9,TRBJ2-1,TGTGCCAGCAGCTCAGGGGGTTCCTCCTACAATGAGCAGTTCTTC,CASSSGGSSYNEQFF
TRBD2,.,TRBV19,TRBJ2-1,TGTGCCAGTGGACTAGCAAGCTCCTACAATGAGCAGTTCTTC,CASGLASSYNEQFF
TRBD2,.,TRBV9,TRBJ2-7,TGTGCCAGCAGCGTAGGAGGGAGCGGGAGGGGCGAGCAGTACTTC,CASSVGGSGRGEQYF
.,.,TRBV2,TRBJ2-1,TGTGCCAGCAGTGACGGAGGTTACGCGGTTGAGCAGTTCTTC,CASSDGGYAVEQFF
.,.,TRBV2,TRBJ2-7,TGTGCCAGGGGGGTTCCCTACGAGCAGTACTTC,CARGVPYEQYF
.,.,TRBV5-6,TRBJ1-1,TGTGCCAGCAGCTACAGTGGGGCTGAAGCTTTCTTT,CASSYSGAEAFF
TRBD2,many,TRBV14,TRBJ2-1,TGTGCCAGCAGCCAATTAGCGGGATCAGCCAATGAGCAGTTCTTC,CASSQLAGSANEQFF
.,few,TRBV19,TRBJ1-5,TGTGCCAGTAGTCGCAGCGGCGGGCTCTGGCAGCCCCAGCATTTT,CASSRSGGLWQPQHF
TRBD2,few,TRBV5-1,TRBJ2-7,TGCGCCAGCAGCTTCTACGGGACTAGCGGGGTCTCCTACGAGCAGTACTTC,CASSFYGTSGVSYEQYF
.,many,TRBV7-2,TRBJ2-7,TGTGCCAGCAGCTTAGGTAGGGAAGGCTACGAGCAGTACTTC,CASSLGREGYEQYF
.,.,TRBV10-1,TRBJ2-6,TGCGCCAGCAGTGAGACGGGGTCCGGGGCCAACGTCCTGACTTTC,CASSETGSGANVLTF
TRBD2,.,TRBV28,TRBJ2-7,TGTGCCAGCAGCCCACCGGGGGGAGGCTACGAGCAGTACTTC,CASSPPGGGYEQYF